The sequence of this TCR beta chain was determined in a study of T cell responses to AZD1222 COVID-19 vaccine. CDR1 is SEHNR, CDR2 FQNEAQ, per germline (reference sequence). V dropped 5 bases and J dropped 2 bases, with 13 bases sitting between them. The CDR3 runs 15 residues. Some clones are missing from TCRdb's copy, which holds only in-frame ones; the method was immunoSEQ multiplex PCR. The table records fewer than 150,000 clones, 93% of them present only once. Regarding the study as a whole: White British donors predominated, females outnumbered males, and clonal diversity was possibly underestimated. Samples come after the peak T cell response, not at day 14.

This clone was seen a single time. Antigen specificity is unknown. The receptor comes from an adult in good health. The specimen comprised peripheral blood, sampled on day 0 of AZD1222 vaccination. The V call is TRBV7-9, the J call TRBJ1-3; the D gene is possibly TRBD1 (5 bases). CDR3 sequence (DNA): TGTGCCAGCAGCCGAGCGGGGGGAACTGGAAACACCATATATTTT. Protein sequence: CASSRAGGTGNTIYF.